The rows below give T cell receptor beta chains drawn from one sample of a study of blood T cell repertoires in COVID-19. Only in-frame clones appear in the TCRdb table, and some are missing; sequencing was by immunoSEQ multiplex PCR. The table lists 150,000 to 200,000 clones, about 88% of them singletons, with roughly 25% in the top ten. The specimen was peripheral blood. These receptors came from a man aged 55-75 years with acute or convalescent COVID-19. Each CDR3 is given with its conserved first and last residue. D genes are given only for firm matches. Some rows mark clone size as missing; the rest say once, few, many or name a class of expanded clone.

clone size: NA
D gene: TRBD1
J gene: TRBJ1-1
V gene: TRBV6-5
CDR3 protein: CASTRTGGFEAFF
CDR3 DNA: TGTGCCAGCACAAGGACAGGGGGCTTTGAAGCTTTCTTT

clone size: once
D gene: TRBD1
J gene: TRBJ1-1
V gene: TRBV7-2
CDR3 protein: CASPVQDRGWNTEAFF
CDR3 DNA: TGTGCCAGCCCCGTCCAGGACAGGGGGTGGAACACTGAAGCTTTCTTT

clone size: NA
D gene: TRBD1
J gene: TRBJ2-1
V gene: TRBV10-3
CDR3 protein: CAITEGQGQFF
CDR3 DNA: TGTGCCATCACCGAGGGACAGGGCCAGTTCTTC

clone size: NA
D gene: TRBD1
J gene: TRBJ1-1
V gene: TRBV5-6
CDR3 protein: CASSFLDRGQAEAFF
CDR3 DNA: TGTGCCAGCAGCTTCCTAGACAGGGGGCAGGCTGAAGCTTTCTTT

clone size: NA
D gene: TRBD1
J gene: TRBJ2-7
V gene: TRBV11-3
CDR3 protein: CASSFRRTGMYEQYF
CDR3 DNA: TGTGCCAGCAGCTTTCGCCGGACAGGGATGTACGAGCAGTACTTC

clone size: NA
D gene: TRBD1
J gene: TRBJ1-1
V gene: TRBV6-5
CDR3 protein: CASSSPRTGVYEAFF
CDR3 DNA: TGTGCCAGCAGTTCCCCCCGGACAGGGGTGTATGAAGCTTTCTTT

clone size: NA
D gene: NA
J gene: TRBJ2-1
V gene: TRBV6-1
CDR3 protein: CASSEGDVPFGGSYNEQFF
CDR3 DNA: TGTGCCAGCAGTGAAGGAGACGTCCCTTTCGGGGGCTCCTACAATGAGCAGTTCTTC

clone size: NA
D gene: NA
J gene: TRBJ2-5
V gene: TRBV9
CDR3 protein: CASSVAPEGIWETQYF
CDR3 DNA: TGTGCCAGCAGCGTAGCTCCCGAGGGCATTTGGGAGACCCAGTACTTC

clone size: NA
D gene: NA
J gene: TRBJ1-5
V gene: TRBV19
CDR3 protein: CASSIAQGPQHF
CDR3 DNA: TGTGCCAGTAGTATAGCTCAGGGGCCCCAGCATTTT

clone size: once
D gene: NA
J gene: TRBJ2-2
V gene: TRBV5-1
CDR3 protein: CASSPFGGSNTGELFF
CDR3 DNA: TGCGCCAGCAGCCCCTTTGGCGGCTCGAACACCGGGGAGCTGTTTTTT

clone size: NA
D gene: TRBD1
J gene: TRBJ2-5
V gene: TRBV5-1
CDR3 protein: CASSLGDRVHRTQYF
CDR3 DNA: TGCGCCAGCAGCTTGGGCGACAGGGTTCACCGGACCCAGTACTTC

clone size: few
D gene: TRBD1
J gene: TRBJ1-2
V gene: TRBV7-8
CDR3 protein: CASSVTGDGYTF
CDR3 DNA: TGTGCCAGCAGCGTCACAGGGGATGGCTACACCTTC

clone size: NA
D gene: TRBD1
J gene: TRBJ2-6
V gene: TRBV11-2
CDR3 protein: CASSRRTGDDGANVLTF
CDR3 DNA: TGTGCCAGCAGCCGCCGGACAGGGGATGATGGGGCCAACGTCCTGACTTTC

clone size: NA
D gene: TRBD2
J gene: TRBJ2-1
V gene: TRBV11-1
CDR3 protein: CASSPVAGLAFNEQFF
CDR3 DNA: TGTGCCAGCAGCCCAGTAGCGGGACTAGCGTTCAATGAGCAGTTCTTC

clone size: NA
D gene: NA
J gene: TRBJ1-1
V gene: TRBV30
CDR3 protein: CAWSVQLTNTEAFF
CDR3 DNA: TGTGCCTGGAGTGTACAGCTCACTAACACTGAAGCTTTCTTT

clone size: NA
D gene: NA
J gene: TRBJ1-1
V gene: TRBV4-2
CDR3 protein: CASSQNDREVIEAFF
CDR3 DNA: TGTGCCAGCAGCCAGAACGATAGGGAGGTCATTGAAGCTTTCTTT

clone size: NA
D gene: NA
J gene: TRBJ1-5
V gene: TRBV30
CDR3 protein: CAWSTGGDQPQHF
CDR3 DNA: TGTGCCTGGAGCACGGGGGGGGATCAGCCCCAGCATTTT

clone size: NA
D gene: TRBD1
J gene: TRBJ1-4
V gene: TRBV10-3
CDR3 protein: CATRDREEEKLFF
CDR3 DNA: TGTGCCACTCGGGACAGGGAGGAAGAAAAACTGTTTTTT